The 14 T cell receptor beta chains below come from one sample, sequenced in a study of CD8 T cells in Susac syndrome. Reverse transcription used roughly 0.45 to 1 ug RNA and random hexamers. TCRdb passed the immunoSEQ multiplex PCR reads through MiXCR, listing each CDR3 protein once. In the table there are 250,000 to 300,000 distinct CDR3 sequences, about 85% of which are singletons. Sequencing used CD8+ T cells from PBMCs. These receptors came from a human donor with multiple sclerosis.

The V and J genes are TRBV4-1 and TRBJ2-7; no clear D gene. This CDR3 has 14 amino acids. The V gene's germline CDR1 is MGHRA and CDR2 YSYEKL. Trimming removed 5 bases from V and 3 bases from J, with 14 bases in between. The chain's CDR3 is CASSSNPMIYEQYF. The CDR3 DNA reads as TGCGCCAGCAGCTCGAATCCCATGATCTACGAGCAGTACTTC.

The CDR3 protein is CASSYSGRGRLYNEQFF. The CDR3 DNA reads as TGTGCCAGCAGTTACTCGGGGAGGGGACGACTCTACAATGAGCAGTTCTTC. J is TRBJ2-1 and V is TRBV6-5; 7 positions match TRBD2. V lost 0 bases, J lost 3 bases, and 8 bases stayed unmatched. CDR1 MNHEY and CDR2 SVGAGI come from the germline V gene. The CDR3 is 17 residues long.

The genes are TRBV6-5 and TRBJ1-4, with D unresolved. Trimming left V 1 base short and J 7 bases short, with 10 bases between. This CDR3 is 14 amino acids long. Germline CDR1 reads MNHEY; CDR2 reads SVGAGI. This chain's CDR3 is CASSYLGAAEKLFF. In nucleotides, the CDR3 is TGTGCCAGCAGTTACTTGGGTGCGGCTGAAAAACTGTTTTTT.

The chain employs TRBV7-9 and TRBJ2-3, with 8 bases matching TRBD2. This CDR3 has 14 residues. V was pared by 3 bases and J by 6 bases, with 5 bases of the junction left unmatched. Germline loops: CDR1 SEHNR, CDR2 FQNEAQ (reference sequence). The CDR3 coding sequence is TGTGCCAGCAGCTTGAGCGGGAGTAAGGATACGCAGTATTTT. This encodes CASSLSGSKDTQYF.

The chain combines TRBV28 with TRBJ2-3; a possible D gene is TRBD2 (6 bases). V was clipped by 3 bases and J by 11 bases, with 27 bases between them. The CDR3 runs to 17 residues. The germline CDR1 and CDR2 sequences are MDHEN and SYDVKM. The CDR3 here is CASSFLSEGPRGIVQYF. The CDR3 DNA sequence: TGTGCCAGCAGTTTCCTCTCGGAGGGTCCCCGGGGGATCGTGCAGTATTTT.

The chain combines TRBV28 with TRBJ2-1; 8 bases are shared with TRBD1. The germline V gene has CDR1 MDHEN and CDR2 SYDVKM. The CDR3 contains 15 residues. V lost 4 bases, J lost 0 bases, and 2 bases stayed unmatched. CDR3 DNA sequence: TGTGCCAGCAGTTCAGACAGGGGCTCCTACAATGAGCAGTTCTTC. Translated, it gives CASSSDRGSYNEQFF. The full variable domain, in which reference TRBV28 and TRBJ2-1 provide the parts outside the CDR3, is DVKVTQSSRYLVKRTGEKVFLECVQDMDHENMFWYRQDPGLGLRLIYFSYDVKMKEKGDIPEGYSVSREKKERFSLILESASTNQTSMYLCASSSDRGSYNEQFFGPGTRLTVL.

This chain joins TRBV10-3 and TRBJ2-1; D uncertain. Germline V gene sequence: CDR1 ENHRY, CDR2 SYGVKD. The CDR3 length is 17 residues. Trimming stripped 4 bases from V and 0 bases from J, with 16 bases between. Written as DNA, the CDR3 is TGTGCCATCAGTGTCTTAGGTCGGCGGATCTCCTACAATGAGCAGTTCTTC. Protein sequence: CAISVLGRRISYNEQFF.

The chain joins TRBV7-9 to TRBJ2-1; D is ambiguous. The CDR3 runs to 14 residues. Trimming cost V 5 bases and J 2 bases, with 10 bases left between them. The germline gives CDR1 SEHNR, CDR2 FQNEAQ (reference sequence). CDR3 region: CASSPPQTYNEQFF. Here the CDR3 DNA reads TGTGCCAGCAGCCCCCCACAGACCTACAATGAGCAGTTCTTC. Drawing the rest from reference TRBV7-9 and TRBJ2-1, the complete variable domain is DTGVSQNPRHKITKRGQNVTFRCDPISEHNRLYWYRQTLGQGPEFLTYFQNEAQLEKSRLLSDRFSAERPKGSFSTLEIQRTEQGDSAMYLCASSPPQTYNEQFFGPGTRLTVL.

CDR3 residues: CSARDSGQDPNEQFF. The CDR3 DNA is TGCAGTGCTAGAGATTCGGGACAGGACCCCAATGAGCAGTTCTTC. The chain couples TRBV20-1 to TRBJ2-1; 8 positions match TRBD1. Trimming cost V 0 bases and J 6 bases; bases outside gene matches: 7. There are 15 residues in the CDR3. From germline, CDR1 is DFQATT and CDR2 SNEGSKA (reference sequence).

This clonotype was observed a single time. The chain combines TRBV12-3 or TRBV12-4 with TRBJ1-1; D possibly corresponds to TRBD1 (5 bases). The CDR3 contains 14 residues. The V gene lost 7 bases and the J gene lost 4 bases, with 16 bases spanning the gap. CDR3 amino acids: CASIWGGGGTEAFF. CDR3 in DNA: TGTGCCAGCATCTGGGGGGGAGGCGGCACTGAAGCTTTCTTT.

The chain is built from TRBV20-1 and TRBJ1-1, with 7 bases fitting TRBD1. Germline V CDR1 and CDR2: DFQATT, SNEGSKA (reference sequence). The CDR3 runs to 12 residues. With 6 bases clipped from V and 4 bases from J, the junction kept 5 bases outside the gene matches. CDR3 sequence: CSARGEGTEAFF. The CDR3 bases are TGCAGTGCCAGGGGGGAAGGCACTGAAGCTTTCTTT.

The V and J genes are TRBV4-1 and TRBJ2-7, with 10 bases matching TRBD1. The length of the CDR3 is 14 residues. Trimming at V came to 4 bases and at J to 3 bases, leaving 3 bases not matched to a gene. Looked up from germline, CDR1 is MGHRA and CDR2 is YSYEKL. The CDR3 DNA sequence: TGCGCCAGCAGCCGGACAGGGGGGAACTACGAGCAGTACTTC. Amino acid sequence: CASSRTGGNYEQYF.

The CDR3 loop is CSVEDRGTSTEAFF. The CDR3 nucleotides are TGCAGCGTAGAGGACAGGGGGACAAGCACTGAAGCTTTCTTT. This chain links TRBV29-1 with TRBJ1-1; TRBD1 matches at 10 bases. J gave up 4 bases and V 6 bases, and 8 bases lay outside the gene matches. This CDR3 region has 14 residues. Per germline, CDR1 SQVTM and CDR2 ANQGSEA. Full variable domain (rest looked up from reference TRBV29-1 and TRBJ1-1): SAVISQKPSRDICQRGTSLTIQCQVDSQVTMMFWYRQQPGQSLTLIATANQGSEATYESGFVIDKFPISRPNLTFSTLTVSNMSPEDSSIYLCSVEDRGTSTEAFFGQGTRLTVV.

The V call is TRBV29-1, the J call TRBJ2-7, with D perhaps TRBD2 (7 bases). Germline V gene sequence: CDR1 SQVTM, CDR2 ANQGSEA. This CDR3 has 13 amino acids. The V and J ends lost 4 bases and 5 bases respectively, with 15 bases between them. CDR3 nucleotide sequence: TGCAGCGTTGTGCAAGGGGGGGCTGACGAGCAGTACTTC. Protein: CSVVQGGADEQYF.